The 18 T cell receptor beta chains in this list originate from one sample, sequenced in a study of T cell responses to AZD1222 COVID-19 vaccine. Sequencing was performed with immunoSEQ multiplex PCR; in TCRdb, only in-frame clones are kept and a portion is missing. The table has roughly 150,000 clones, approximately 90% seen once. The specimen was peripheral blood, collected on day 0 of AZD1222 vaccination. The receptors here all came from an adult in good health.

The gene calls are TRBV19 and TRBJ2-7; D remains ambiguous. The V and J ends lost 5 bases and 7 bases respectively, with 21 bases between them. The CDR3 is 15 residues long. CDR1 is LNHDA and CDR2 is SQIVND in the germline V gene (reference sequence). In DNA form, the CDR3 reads TGTGCCAGTAGTGGTCGGGCGACCTCCTCACGGGAGCAGTACTTC. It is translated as CASSGRATSSREQYF.

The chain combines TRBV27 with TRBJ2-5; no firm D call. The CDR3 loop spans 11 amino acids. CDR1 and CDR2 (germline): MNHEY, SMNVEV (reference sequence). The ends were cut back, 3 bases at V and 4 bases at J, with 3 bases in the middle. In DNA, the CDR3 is TGTGCCAGCAGTTTCCGAGAGACCCAGTACTTC. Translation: CASSFRETQYF.

The CDR3 region is CASSWVFEGYSYNEQFF. Here the CDR3 DNA reads TGCGCCAGCAGCTGGGTATTCGAAGGGTACTCCTACAATGAGCAGTTCTTC. This sequence joins TRBV5-1 and TRBJ2-1, with unresolved D. The CDR3 extends over 17 amino acids. Trimming took 3 bases from V and 0 from J, leaving 16 bases between them. Germline V lookup: CDR1 SGHRS, CDR2 YFSETQ.

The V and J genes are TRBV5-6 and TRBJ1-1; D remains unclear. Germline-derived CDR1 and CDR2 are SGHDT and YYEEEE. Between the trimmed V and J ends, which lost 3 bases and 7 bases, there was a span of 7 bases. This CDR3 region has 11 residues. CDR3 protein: CASSSGFEAFF. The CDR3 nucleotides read TGTGCCAGCAGCTCCGGGTTTGAAGCTTTCTTT.

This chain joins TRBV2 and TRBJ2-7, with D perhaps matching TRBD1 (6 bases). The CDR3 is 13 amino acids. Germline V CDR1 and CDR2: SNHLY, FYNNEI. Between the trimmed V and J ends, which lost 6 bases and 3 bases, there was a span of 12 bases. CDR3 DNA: TGTGCCAGCAGAACCAGGGGATACTACGAGCAGTACTTC. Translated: CASRTRGYYEQYF.

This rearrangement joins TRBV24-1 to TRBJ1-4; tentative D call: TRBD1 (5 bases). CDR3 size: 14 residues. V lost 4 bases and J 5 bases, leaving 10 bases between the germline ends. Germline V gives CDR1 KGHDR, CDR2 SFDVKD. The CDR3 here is CATSESWGNEKLFF. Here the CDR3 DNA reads TGTGCCACCAGTGAGAGCTGGGGCAATGAAAAACTGTTTTTT.

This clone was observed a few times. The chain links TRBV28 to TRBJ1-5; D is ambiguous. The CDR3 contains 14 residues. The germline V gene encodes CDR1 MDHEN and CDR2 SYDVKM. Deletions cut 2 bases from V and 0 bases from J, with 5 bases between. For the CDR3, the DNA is TGTGCCAGCAGTTTACGAACTAGCAATCAGCCCCAGCATTTT. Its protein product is CASSLRTSNQPQHF.

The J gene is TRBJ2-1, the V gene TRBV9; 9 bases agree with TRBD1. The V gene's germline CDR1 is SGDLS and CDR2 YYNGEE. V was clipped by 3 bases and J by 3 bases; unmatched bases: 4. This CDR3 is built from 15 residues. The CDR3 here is CASSAGTGNYNEQFF. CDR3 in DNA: TGTGCCAGCAGCGCCGGGACAGGGAACTACAATGAGCAGTTCTTC.

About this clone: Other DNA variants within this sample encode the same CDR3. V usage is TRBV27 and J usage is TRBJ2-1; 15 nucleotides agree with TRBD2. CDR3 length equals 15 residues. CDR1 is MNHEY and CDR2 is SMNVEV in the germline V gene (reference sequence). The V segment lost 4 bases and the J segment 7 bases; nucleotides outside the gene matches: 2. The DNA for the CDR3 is TGTGCCAGCAGTTCCGGGACTAGCGGGAGGAATGAGCAGTTCTTC. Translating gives CASSSGTSGRNEQFF.

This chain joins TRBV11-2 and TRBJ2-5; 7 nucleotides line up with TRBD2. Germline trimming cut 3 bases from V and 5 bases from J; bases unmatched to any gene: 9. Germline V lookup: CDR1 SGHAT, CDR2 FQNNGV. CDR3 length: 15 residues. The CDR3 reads CASSFRLAEGETQYF. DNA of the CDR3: TGTGCCAGCAGCTTCCGACTAGCCGAGGGGGAGACCCAGTACTTC.

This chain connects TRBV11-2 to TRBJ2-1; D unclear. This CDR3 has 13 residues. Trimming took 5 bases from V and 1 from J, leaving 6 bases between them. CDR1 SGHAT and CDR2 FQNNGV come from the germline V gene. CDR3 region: CASSPTSYNEQFF. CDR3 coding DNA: TGTGCCAGCAGCCCAACTTCCTACAATGAGCAGTTCTTC.

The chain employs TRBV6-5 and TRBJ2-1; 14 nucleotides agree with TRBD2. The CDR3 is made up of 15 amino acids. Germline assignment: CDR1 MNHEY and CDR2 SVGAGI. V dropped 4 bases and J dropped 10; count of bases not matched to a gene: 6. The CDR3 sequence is CASSSAGLAGVEQFF. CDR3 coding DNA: TGTGCCAGCAGTTCCGCGGGACTAGCGGGGGTGGAGCAGTTCTTC.

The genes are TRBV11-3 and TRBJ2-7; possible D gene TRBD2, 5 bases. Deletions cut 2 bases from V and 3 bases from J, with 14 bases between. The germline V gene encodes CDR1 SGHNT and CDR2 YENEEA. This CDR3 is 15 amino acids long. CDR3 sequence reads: CASSLRNKGGYEQYF. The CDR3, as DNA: TGTGCCAGCAGCTTACGGAACAAAGGAGGCTACGAGCAGTACTTC.

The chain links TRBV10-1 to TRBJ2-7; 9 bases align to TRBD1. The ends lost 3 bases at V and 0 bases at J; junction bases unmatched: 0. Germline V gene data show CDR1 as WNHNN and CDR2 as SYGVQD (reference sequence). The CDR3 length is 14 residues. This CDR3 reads CASSEQGASYEQYF. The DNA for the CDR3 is TGCGCCAGCAGTGAACAGGGGGCCTCCTACGAGCAGTACTTC.

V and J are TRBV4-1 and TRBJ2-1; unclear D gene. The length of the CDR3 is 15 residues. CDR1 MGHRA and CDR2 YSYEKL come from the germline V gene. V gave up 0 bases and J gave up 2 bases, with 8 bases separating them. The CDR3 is CASSQEDGAYNEQFF. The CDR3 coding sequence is TGCGCCAGCAGCCAAGAGGACGGAGCCTACAATGAGCAGTTCTTC.

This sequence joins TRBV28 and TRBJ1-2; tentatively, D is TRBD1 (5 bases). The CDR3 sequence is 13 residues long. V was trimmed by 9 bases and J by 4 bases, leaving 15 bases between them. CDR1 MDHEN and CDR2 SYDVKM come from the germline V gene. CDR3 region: CASGTQGPYGYTF. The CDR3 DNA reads TGTGCCAGTGGAACCCAGGGTCCCTATGGCTACACCTTC.

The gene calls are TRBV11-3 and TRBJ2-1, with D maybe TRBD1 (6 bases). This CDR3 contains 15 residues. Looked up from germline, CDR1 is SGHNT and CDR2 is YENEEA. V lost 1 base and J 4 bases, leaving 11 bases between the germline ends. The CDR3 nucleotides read TGTGCCAGCAGCTTAGGGGACAAGACATACAATGAGCAGTTCTTC. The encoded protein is CASSLGDKTYNEQFF.

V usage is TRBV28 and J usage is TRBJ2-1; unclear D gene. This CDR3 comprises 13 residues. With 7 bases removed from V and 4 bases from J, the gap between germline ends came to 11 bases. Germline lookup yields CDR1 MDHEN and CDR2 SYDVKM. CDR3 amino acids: CASTWIGYNEQFF. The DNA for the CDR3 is TGTGCCAGCACCTGGATCGGGTACAATGAGCAGTTCTTC.